One and the same sample provided the 26 T cell receptor beta chains below, sequenced in a study of post-analysis software for immune sequencing data. Which antigens these TCRs recognize remains unknown. Study-level results: Controls had lower frequencies than patients of about 5 TRBV segments, which included TRBV5-6, TRBV5-1 and TRBV20-1.

Prepared TCR beta cDNA libraries contained unique molecular identifiers. TCRdb analysed the PCR reads with MiXCR anew, one entry per CDR3 protein. The table records 820,000 or so distinct CDR3 sequences, roughly 50% of them present only once. The specimen was blood. These receptors were taken from a girl aged 5-17 years with multiple sclerosis.

The chain links TRBV29-1 to TRBJ2-5; 8 bases line up with TRBD2. This CDR3 comprises 13 residues. CDR1 is SQVTM and CDR2 is ANQGSEA in the germline V gene. V shed 3 bases and J 5 bases; nucleotides not matched to a gene: 5. The CDR3 nucleotides are TGCAGCGTTGAGGGACTAGGGGCGGAGACCCAGTACTTC. It translates to CSVEGLGAETQYF.

The J gene is TRBJ2-1, the V gene TRBV6-5; 10 bases are shared with TRBD2. The tail of the sequence fits TRBJ2-7 better, so the J call may be wrong. From germline, CDR1 is MNHEY and CDR2 SVGAGI. This CDR3 spans 15 amino acids. The CDR3 region is CASSRAGGYHNEQYF. CDR3 sequence (DNA): TGTGCCAGCAGCAGAGCGGGAGGGTACCACAATGAGCAGTACTTC.

This clonotype was seen more than once but under ten times. V gene TRBV7-2 combines with J gene TRBJ2-7, with TRBD2 as a possible D gene (6 bases). V lost 0 bases and J 2 bases, leaving 8 bases between the germline ends. The CDR3 consists of 14 residues. Germline loops: CDR1 SGHTA, CDR2 FQGNSA. The DNA of the CDR3 is TGTGCCAGCAGCTTAGCCGGGAGCGCCTACGAGCAGTACTTC. Protein: CASSLAGSAYEQYF.

This clonotype was picked up one time. The genes are TRBV12-3 or TRBV12-4 and TRBJ1-5; D gene unclear. The ends were cut back, 5 bases at V and 10 bases at J, with 15 bases in the middle. This CDR3 region has 13 residues. The CDR3 protein is CASSPIEGPPQHF. DNA for the CDR3: TGTGCCAGCAGTCCCATAGAGGGTCCCCCCCAGCATTTT.

The sample holds a few counts of this clonotype. The CDR3 is CASSLVRTDYGYTF. For the CDR3, the DNA is TGCGCCAGCAGCTTGGTCCGGACAGACTATGGCTACACCTTC. The V call is TRBV5-1, the J call TRBJ1-2, with a possible D match to TRBD1 (6 bases). The CDR3 runs to 14 residues. Germline V CDR1 and CDR2: SGHRS, YFSETQ. V gave up 0 bases and J gave up 3 bases, with 9 bases separating them.

This chain uses TRBV20-1 with TRBJ2-7; no clear D. Trimming left V 5 bases short and J 1 base short, with 15 bases between. The CDR3 runs to 14 residues. Germline V gene lookup returns CDR1 DFQATT and CDR2 SNEGSKA (reference sequence). Written as DNA, the CDR3 is TGCAGTGCTTCAGACGCACTGACATCCTACGAGCAGTACTTC. Its protein is CSASDALTSYEQYF.

The chain employs TRBV12-5 and TRBJ2-1; D not certain. The CDR3 spans 12 residues. CDR1 and CDR2 (germline): LGHNT, FRNRAP. V lost 2 bases and J lost 5, with 4 bases in between. The CDR3 protein is CASGLTDNEQFF. CDR3 DNA: TGTGCTAGTGGTTTGACGGACAATGAGCAGTTCTTC. Full variable domain (outside the CDR3, taken from reference TRBV12-5 and TRBJ2-1): DARVTQTPRHKVTEMGQEVTMRCQPILGHNTVFWYRQTMMQGLELLAYFRNRAPLDDSGMPKDRFSAEMPDATLATLKIQPSEPRDSAVYFCASGLTDNEQFFGPGTRLTVL.

The V and J genes are TRBV5-1 and TRBJ1-2; TRBD1 matches at 7 bases. V gave up 2 bases and J gave up 2 bases; unmatched junction bases: 6. The germline CDR1 and CDR2 sequences are SGHRS and YFSETQ. This CDR3 spans 15 amino acids. The CDR3 sequence is CASSFGLDRNYGYTF. In nucleotides, the CDR3 is TGCGCCAGCAGCTTCGGCCTGGACAGGAACTATGGCTACACCTTC. Full variable domain (remainder filled in from reference TRBV5-1 and TRBJ1-2): KAGVTQTPRYLIKTRGQQVTLSCSPISGHRSVSWYQQTPGQGLQFLFEYFSETQRNKGNFPGRFSGRQFSNSRSEMNVSTLELGDSALYLCASSFGLDRNYGYTFGSGTRLTVV.

The V and J genes are TRBV11-2 and TRBJ2-7, with 9 bases that match TRBD2. Germline V gives CDR1 SGHAT, CDR2 FQNNGV. The V segment lost 1 base and the J segment 4 bases; nucleotides outside the gene matches: 8. CDR3 length equals 16 residues. CDR3 protein: CASSLGRPSGAYEQYF. CDR3 coding DNA: TGTGCCAGCAGCTTAGGTAGGCCTAGCGGGGCTTACGAGCAGTACTTC. The complete variable domain, with remaining parts taken from reference TRBV11-2 and TRBJ2-7, reads EAGVAQSPRYKIIEKRQSVAFWCNPISGHATLYWYQQILGQGPKLLIQFQNNGVVDDSQLPKDRFSAERLKGVDSTLKIQPAKLEDSAVYLCASSLGRPSGAYEQYFGPGTRLTVT.

CDR3 nucleotide sequence: TGCAGTGCTAGTCTGCGGGCAGATACGCAGTATTTT. Translating gives CSASLRADTQYF. The chain uses TRBV20-1 and TRBJ2-3; tentative D call: TRBD2 (5 bases). V shed 3 bases and J shed 4 bases, with 8 bases lying between them. The germline gives CDR1 DFQATT, CDR2 SNEGSKA (reference sequence). This CDR3 has 12 amino acids.

V and J are TRBV5-1 and TRBJ1-5; maybe TRBD1 (5 bases). Per germline, CDR1 SGHRS and CDR2 YFSETQ. V was shortened by 4 bases and J by 2 bases, with 13 bases between the two germline ends. This CDR3 has 15 residues. The CDR3 region is CASSIRVDGNQPQHF. The CDR3 DNA reads as TGCGCCAGCAGCATCAGGGTGGACGGCAATCAGCCCCAGCATTTT.

This rearrangement joins TRBV29-1 to TRBJ2-1; D call uncertain. Per the germline V gene, CDR1 is SQVTM and CDR2 is ANQGSEA. Trimming removed 6 bases from V and 7 bases from J, with 19 bases in between. The CDR3 loop spans 14 amino acids. Here the CDR3 reads CSVGHGLVANEQFF. Written as DNA, the CDR3 is TGCAGCGTCGGCCACGGGCTAGTGGCTAATGAGCAGTTCTTC.

The chain recombines TRBV7-9 with TRBJ2-7; 7 bases fit TRBD1. The CDR3 runs to 17 residues. Germline V gives CDR1 SEHNR, CDR2 FQNEAQ (reference sequence). Trimming took 5 bases from V and 2 from J; bases not matched to a gene: 15. The CDR3 DNA reads as TGTGCCAGCAGCCCAAGACTCCGGGACAGAAAACCCTACGAGCAGTACTTC. It encodes CASSPRLRDRKPYEQYF. The full variable domain, in which reference TRBV7-9 and TRBJ2-7 provide the parts outside the CDR3, is DTGVSQNPRHKITKRGQNVTFRCDPISEHNRLYWYRQTLGQGPEFLTYFQNEAQLEKSRLLSDRFSAERPKGSFSTLEIQRTEQGDSAMYLCASSPRLRDRKPYEQYFGPGTRLTVT.

This clonotype was seen a few times. The chain joins TRBV29-1 to TRBJ2-5; no firm D call. The germline V gene encodes CDR1 SQVTM and CDR2 ANQGSEA. The CDR3 length is 13 residues. Trimming shortened V by 4 bases and J by 11 bases, and 20 bases separated the two germline ends. The CDR3 bases are TGCAGCGTTGCGACTGCCGCCTTAGTAGAGCAGTACTTC. It encodes CSVATAALVEQYF.

This clonotype has only a few counts. V and J are TRBV10-3 and TRBJ2-7; 7 bases fit TRBD1. V shed 7 bases and J 2 bases; nucleotides not matched to a gene: 2. Looked up from germline, CDR1 is ENHRY and CDR2 is SYGVKD. The CDR3 spans 12 residues. DNA of the CDR3: TGTGCCATCACTGGGACAGCCTACGAGCAGTACTTC. As protein: CAITGTAYEQYF.

This sequence joins TRBV20-1 and TRBJ2-4, with TRBD2 identical over 8 bases. V lost 0 bases, J lost 7 bases, and 8 bases stayed unmatched. The CDR3 covers 15 residues. The germline CDR1 and CDR2 sequences are DFQATT and SNEGSKA (reference sequence). CDR3 sequence reads: CSARDFGGAGNIQYF. CDR3 sequence (DNA): TGCAGTGCTAGAGATTTCGGGGGGGCGGGGAACATTCAGTACTTC.

This clonotype was seen once. J is TRBJ1-5 and V is TRBV5-1; a possible D gene is TRBD1 (5 bases). This CDR3 is built from 16 residues. Per germline, CDR1 SGHRS and CDR2 YFSETQ. V lost 0 bases to trimming and J lost 0 bases, with 10 bases between them. The DNA of the CDR3 is TGCGCCAGCAGCTTGGGTGGGGGAAATAGCAATCAGCCCCAGCATTTT. Amino acid sequence: CASSLGGGNSNQPQHF.

This clonotype was found a few times. V and J are TRBV10-2 and TRBJ2-4; TRBD1 agrees at 11 bases. The V segment lost 6 bases and the J segment 7 bases; nucleotides outside the gene matches: 5. This CDR3 contains 14 residues. CDR1 is WSHSY and CDR2 is SAAADI in the germline V gene. The DNA of the CDR3 is TGCGCCAGCAGGAGGACAGGGGGCTCGAACATTCAGTACTTC. Translation gives CASRRTGGSNIQYF.

The rearrangement uses TRBV25-1 and TRBJ1-1; 7 bases agree with TRBD1. Germline V gives CDR1 MGHDK, CDR2 SYGVNS. The trim removed 5 bases at V and 11 bases at J, leaving 11 bases unmatched. This CDR3 is built from 13 residues. DNA of the CDR3: TGTGCCAGCAGTCCCATGGACAGGTTTCTGGCTTTCTTT. This encodes CASSPMDRFLAFF.

This chain joins TRBV20-1 and TRBJ1-2; weak D call: TRBD1 (5 bases). The CDR3 length is 12 residues. Germline loops: CDR1 DFQATT, CDR2 SNEGSKA (reference sequence). V was cut by 6 bases and J by 2 bases, with 10 bases left in between. The DNA for the CDR3 is TGCAGTGCGTGGGGCTTCAACTATGGCTACACCTTC. This codes for CSAWGFNYGYTF.

This clonotype was seen at least ten times. V is TRBV7-3 and J is TRBJ2-6; D is possibly TRBD1 (6 bases). Germline-derived CDR1 and CDR2 are SGHTA and FQGTGA. The CDR3 is 15 amino acids. Trimming left V 5 bases short and J 4 bases short, with 12 bases between. CDR3 coding DNA: TGTGCCAGCAGCGCACGACAGGCCGGGGCCAACGTCCTGACTTTC. Protein product: CASSARQAGANVLTF.

The rearrangement joins TRBV10-3 to TRBJ2-1; 8 nucleotides agree with TRBD2. CDR3 length equals 15 residues. The V gene's germline CDR1 is ENHRY and CDR2 SYGVKD. The V gene end was trimmed by 3 bases and the J gene end by 7 bases; junction bases not matched to a gene: 8. CDR3: CAISDGSGRFNEQFF. CDR3 DNA sequence: TGTGCCATCAGTGACGGAAGCGGGAGATTTAATGAGCAGTTCTTC.

V and J are TRBV6-1 and TRBJ1-1, with 9 positions matching TRBD1. Germline V CDR1 and CDR2: MNHNS, SASEGT. V lost 6 bases, J lost 5 bases, and 19 bases stayed unmatched. The CDR3 length is 18 residues. The CDR3 bases are TGTGCCAGCAGCCGATACCTAAAGGGGACAGGGCGAGGGACTGAAGCTTTCTTT. It encodes CASSRYLKGTGRGTEAFF.

This clonotype was found a few times. DNA for the CDR3: TGCAGCGTCGCCAGGGACAGCCCCTACGAGCAGTACTTC. Translated, it gives CSVARDSPYEQYF. The rearrangement links TRBV29-1 to TRBJ2-7; TRBD1 agrees at 7 bases. V trimming: 6 bases; J trimming: 2 bases; junction bases outside the gene matches: 7. CDR3 size: 13 residues. Germline assignment: CDR1 SQVTM and CDR2 ANQGSEA.

J is TRBJ2-3 and V is TRBV20-1, with D possibly matching TRBD1 (6 bases). V was cut by 5 bases and J by 1 base, with 16 bases left in between. There are 15 residues in the CDR3. Germline CDR1 is DFQATT and CDR2 is SNEGSKA (reference sequence). The CDR3 nucleotides are TGCAGTGCTGTCCGACAGGTAACGGGCACAGATACGCAGTATTTT. As protein: CSAVRQVTGTDTQYF.

The chain couples TRBV15 to TRBJ2-5, with no clear D. The J call may be in error: the DNA end matches TRBJ2-7 better. CDR3 length: 13 residues. Germline V lookup: CDR1 LNHNV, CDR2 YYDKDF (reference sequence). CDR3 loop: CATGEVGAYEQYF. CDR3 DNA: TGTGCCACCGGTGAGGTTGGGGCCTACGAGCAGTACTTC.